One T cell receptor beta chain is described in this entry. The data stem from a study of shared clonotypes between healthy human individuals. Study as a whole: Researchers assigned three CD4 naive, three CD4 memory, two CD8 naive and one CD8 memory plate to each donor.

Looked up from germline, CDR1 is SNHLY and CDR2 is FYNNEI. V was clipped by 5 bases and J by 7 bases; unmatched bases: 8. CDR3 length: 14 amino acids. Method: immunoSEQ multiplex PCR; TCRdb's copy keeps in-frame clones and lacks some. The sample carries 1,500,000 or so clones, roughly 97% recorded once. Input material: naive CD4+ T cells sorted from blood. Subset specified: CD45RA+ positively selected. The rearrangement joins TRBV2 to TRBJ2-7; 10 bases are shared with TRBD2. The sequence was obtained from a young man in good health. Here the CDR3 DNA reads TGTGCCAGCAGTTACCGGGGACTAGCGAGGGAGCAGTACTTC. This gives the protein CASSYRGLAREQYF.